These T cell receptor beta chains were read from a single sample in a study of cytomegalovirus exposure and HLA in healthy donors. Assay: immunoSEQ multiplex PCR; the TCRdb copy retains only in-frame clones and omits some. The sample holds approximately 90,000 clones, over 75% seen once. The sequenced sample consisted of PBMCs. These receptors originate from a boy younger than 18 in good health and CMV-seronegative. CDR3s include the opening cysteine and the closing phenylalanine or tryptophan. The D gene is left open where the match is weak. Expanded clones are given a class, and other clones once, few, many or no size at all.

V gene: TRBV29-1
CDR3 length: 13
D gene: TRBD2
clone size: -
J gene: TRBJ2-3
CDR3 protein: CSVVSGRGDTQYF
CDR3 DNA: TGCAGCGTCGTAAGCGGGAGGGGGGATACGCAGTATTTT

V gene: TRBV29-1
CDR3 length: 14
D gene: TRBD1
clone size: -
J gene: TRBJ1-4
CDR3 protein: CSVAQGAGDEKLFF
CDR3 DNA: TGCAGCGTTGCTCAGGGGGCAGGTGATGAAAAACTGTTTTTT

V gene: TRBV5-6
CDR3 length: 11
D gene: -
clone size: few
J gene: TRBJ1-4
CDR3 protein: CASSLGEKLFF
CDR3 DNA: TGTGCCAGCAGCTTAGGAGAGAAACTGTTTTTT

V gene: TRBV7-9
CDR3 length: 15
D gene: TRBD1
clone size: -
J gene: TRBJ2-7
CDR3 protein: CASSLGLGQVGEQYF
CDR3 DNA: TGTGCCAGCAGCTTAGGATTAGGACAGGTGGGCGAGCAGTACTTC

V gene: TRBV30
CDR3 length: 14
D gene: TRBD2
clone size: -
J gene: TRBJ2-7
CDR3 protein: CAWSGRGGIFEQYF
CDR3 DNA: TGTGCCTGGAGTGGTCGGGGGGGCATATTCGAGCAGTACTTC

V gene: TRBV10-2
CDR3 length: 15
D gene: -
clone size: -
J gene: TRBJ1-1
CDR3 protein: CASSEAGLMNTEAFF
CDR3 DNA: TGCGCCAGCAGTGAGGCAGGGCTCATGAACACTGAAGCTTTCTTT

V gene: TRBV6-1
CDR3 length: 11
D gene: -
clone size: -
J gene: TRBJ2-7
CDR3 protein: CATQGLLEQYF
CDR3 DNA: TGTGCCACCCAGGGCCTTCTGGAGCAGTACTTC

V gene: TRBV6-5
CDR3 length: 15
D gene: -
clone size: -
J gene: TRBJ2-7
CDR3 protein: CASSYAPGSSYEQYF
CDR3 DNA: TGTGCCAGCAGTTACGCCCCGGGGAGCTCCTACGAGCAGTACTTC

V gene: TRBV29-1
CDR3 length: 17
D gene: TRBD1
clone size: -
J gene: TRBJ1-2
CDR3 protein: CSVPGGGQGFPNYGYTF
CDR3 DNA: TGCAGCGTTCCAGGGGGGGGACAGGGGTTCCCTAACTATGGCTACACCTTC

V gene: TRBV9
CDR3 length: 15
D gene: -
clone size: -
J gene: TRBJ2-5
CDR3 protein: CASSVAGVPYETQYF
CDR3 DNA: TGTGCCAGCAGCGTAGCCGGAGTGCCGTATGAGACCCAGTACTTC